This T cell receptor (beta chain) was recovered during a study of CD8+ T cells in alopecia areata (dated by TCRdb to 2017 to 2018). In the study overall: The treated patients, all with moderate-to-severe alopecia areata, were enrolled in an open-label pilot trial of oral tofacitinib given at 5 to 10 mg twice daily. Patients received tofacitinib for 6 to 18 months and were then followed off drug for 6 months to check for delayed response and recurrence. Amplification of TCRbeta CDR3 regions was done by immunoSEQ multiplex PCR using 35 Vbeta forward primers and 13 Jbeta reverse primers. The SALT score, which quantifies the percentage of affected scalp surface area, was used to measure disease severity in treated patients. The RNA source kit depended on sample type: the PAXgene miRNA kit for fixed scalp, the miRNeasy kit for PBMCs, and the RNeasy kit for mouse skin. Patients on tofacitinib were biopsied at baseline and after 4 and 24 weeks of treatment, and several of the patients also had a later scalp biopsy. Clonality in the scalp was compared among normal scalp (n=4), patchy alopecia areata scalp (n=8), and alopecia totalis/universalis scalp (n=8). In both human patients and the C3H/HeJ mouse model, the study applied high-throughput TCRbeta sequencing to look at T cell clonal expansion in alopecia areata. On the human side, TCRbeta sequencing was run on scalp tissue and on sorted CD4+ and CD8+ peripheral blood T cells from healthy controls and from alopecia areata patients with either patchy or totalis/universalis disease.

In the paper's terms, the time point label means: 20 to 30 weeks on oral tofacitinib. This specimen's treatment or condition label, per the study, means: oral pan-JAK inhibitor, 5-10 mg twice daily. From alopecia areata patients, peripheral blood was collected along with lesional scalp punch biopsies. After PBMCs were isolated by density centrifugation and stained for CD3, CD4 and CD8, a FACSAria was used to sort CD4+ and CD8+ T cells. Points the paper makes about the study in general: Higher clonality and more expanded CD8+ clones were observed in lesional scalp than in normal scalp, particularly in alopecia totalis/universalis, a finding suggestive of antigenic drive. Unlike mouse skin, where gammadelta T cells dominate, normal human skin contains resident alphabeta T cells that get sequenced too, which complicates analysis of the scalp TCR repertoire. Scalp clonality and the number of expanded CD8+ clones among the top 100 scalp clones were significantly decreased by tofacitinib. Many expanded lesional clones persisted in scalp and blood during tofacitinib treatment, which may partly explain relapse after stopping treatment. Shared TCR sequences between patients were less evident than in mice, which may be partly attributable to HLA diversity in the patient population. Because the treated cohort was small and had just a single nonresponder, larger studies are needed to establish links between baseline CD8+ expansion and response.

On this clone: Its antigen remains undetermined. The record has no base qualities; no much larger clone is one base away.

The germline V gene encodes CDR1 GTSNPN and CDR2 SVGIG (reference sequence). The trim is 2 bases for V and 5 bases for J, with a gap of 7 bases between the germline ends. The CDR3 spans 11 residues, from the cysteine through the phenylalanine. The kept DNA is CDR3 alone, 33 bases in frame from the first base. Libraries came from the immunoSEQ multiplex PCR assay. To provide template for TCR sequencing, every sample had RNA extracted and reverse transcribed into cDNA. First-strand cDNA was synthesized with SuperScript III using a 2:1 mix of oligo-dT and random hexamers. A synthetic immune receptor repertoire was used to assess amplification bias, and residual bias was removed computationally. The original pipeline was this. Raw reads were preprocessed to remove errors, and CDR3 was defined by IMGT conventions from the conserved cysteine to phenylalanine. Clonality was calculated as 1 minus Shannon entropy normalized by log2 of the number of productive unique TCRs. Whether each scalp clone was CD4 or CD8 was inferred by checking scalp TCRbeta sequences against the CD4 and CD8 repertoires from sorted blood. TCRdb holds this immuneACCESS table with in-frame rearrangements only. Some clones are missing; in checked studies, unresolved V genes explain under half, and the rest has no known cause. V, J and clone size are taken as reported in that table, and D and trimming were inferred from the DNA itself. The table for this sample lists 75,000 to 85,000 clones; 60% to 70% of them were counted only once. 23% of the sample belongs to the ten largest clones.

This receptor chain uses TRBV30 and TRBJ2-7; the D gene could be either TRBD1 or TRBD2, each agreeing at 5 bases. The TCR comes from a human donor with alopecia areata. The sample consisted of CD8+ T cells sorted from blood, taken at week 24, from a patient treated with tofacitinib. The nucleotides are TGTGCCTGGAGTCAGGGACACGAGCAGTACTTC. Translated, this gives CAWSQGHEQYF.